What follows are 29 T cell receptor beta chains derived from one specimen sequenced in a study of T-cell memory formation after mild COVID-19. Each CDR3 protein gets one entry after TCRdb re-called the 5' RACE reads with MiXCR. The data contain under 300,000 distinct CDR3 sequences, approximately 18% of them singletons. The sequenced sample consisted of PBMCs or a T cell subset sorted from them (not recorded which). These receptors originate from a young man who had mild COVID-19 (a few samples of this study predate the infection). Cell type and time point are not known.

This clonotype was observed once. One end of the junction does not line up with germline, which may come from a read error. This CDR3 reads CASRPPQAGTGFVF. The CDR3 DNA follows: TGTGCCAGCAGGCCACCTCAGGCCGGGACAGGGTTTGTCTTC. The rearrangement uses TRBV7-8 and TRBJ2-1, with 9 bases aligning to TRBD1. Germline CDR1 is SGHVS and CDR2 is FQNEAQ. This CDR3 region has 14 residues. Together with reference TRBV7-8 and TRBJ2-1, the CDR3 gives the full variable domain: GAGVSQSPRYKVAKRGQDVALRCDPISGHVSLFWYQQALGQGPEFLTYFQNEAQLDKSGLPSDRFFAERPEGSVSTLKIQRTQQEDSAVYLCASRPPQAGTGFVFGPGTRLTVL.

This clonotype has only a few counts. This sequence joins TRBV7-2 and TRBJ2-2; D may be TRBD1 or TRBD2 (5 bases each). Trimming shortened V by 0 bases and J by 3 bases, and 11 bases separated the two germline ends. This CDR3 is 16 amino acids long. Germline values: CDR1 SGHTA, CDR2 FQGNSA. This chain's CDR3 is CASSLAGVGDTGELFF. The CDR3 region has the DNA TGTGCCAGCAGCTTAGCGGGGGTAGGGGACACCGGGGAGCTGTTTTTT.

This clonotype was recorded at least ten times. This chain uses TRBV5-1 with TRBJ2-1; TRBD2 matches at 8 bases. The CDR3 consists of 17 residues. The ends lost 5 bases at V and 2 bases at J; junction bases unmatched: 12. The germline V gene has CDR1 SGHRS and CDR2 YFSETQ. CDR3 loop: CASSSGVRGGAYNEQFF. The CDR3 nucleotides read TGCGCCAGCAGTTCAGGGGTCCGGGGGGGTGCCTACAATGAGCAGTTCTTC.

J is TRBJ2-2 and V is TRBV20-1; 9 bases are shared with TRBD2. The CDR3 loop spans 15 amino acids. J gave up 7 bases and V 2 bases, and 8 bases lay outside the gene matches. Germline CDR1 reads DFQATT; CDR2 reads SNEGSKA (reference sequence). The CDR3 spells CSARSGTSRGGELFF. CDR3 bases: TGCAGTGCTAGATCCGGGACTAGCCGAGGCGGGGAGCTGTTTTTT.

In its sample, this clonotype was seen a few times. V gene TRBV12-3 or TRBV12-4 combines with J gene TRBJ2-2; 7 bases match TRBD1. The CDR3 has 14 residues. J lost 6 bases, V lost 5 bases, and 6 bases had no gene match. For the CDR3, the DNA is TGTGCCAGCAGTACAATAGGGACAGCCGGGGAGCTGTTTTTT. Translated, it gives CASSTIGTAGELFF.

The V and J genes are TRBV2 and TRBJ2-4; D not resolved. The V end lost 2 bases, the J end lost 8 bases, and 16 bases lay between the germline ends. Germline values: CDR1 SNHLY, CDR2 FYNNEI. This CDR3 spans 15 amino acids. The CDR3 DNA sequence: TGTGCCAGCAGTGAACGGCTAGTGCGCAGTGACATTCAGTACTTC. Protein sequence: CASSERLVRSDIQYF. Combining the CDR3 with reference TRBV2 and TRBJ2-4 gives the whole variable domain EPEVTQTPSHQVTQMGQEVILRCVPISNHLYFYWYRQILGQKVEFLVSFYNNEISEKSEIFDDQFSVERPDGSNFTLKIRSTKLEDSAMYFCASSERLVRSDIQYFGAGTRLSVL.

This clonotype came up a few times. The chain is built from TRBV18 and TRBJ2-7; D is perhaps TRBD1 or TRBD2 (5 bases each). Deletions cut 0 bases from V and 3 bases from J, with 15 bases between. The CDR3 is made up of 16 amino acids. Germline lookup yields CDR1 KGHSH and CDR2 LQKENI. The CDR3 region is CASSPPQGRGNYEQYF. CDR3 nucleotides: TGTGCCAGCTCACCACCTCAGGGTCGGGGTAACTACGAGCAGTACTTC.

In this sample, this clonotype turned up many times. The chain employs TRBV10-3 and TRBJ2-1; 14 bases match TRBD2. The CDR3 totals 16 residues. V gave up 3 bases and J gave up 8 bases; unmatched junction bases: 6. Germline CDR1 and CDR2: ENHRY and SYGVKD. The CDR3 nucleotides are TGTGCCATCAGTGAACCCGGGACTAGCGGGGGCCATGAGCAGTTCTTC. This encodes CAISEPGTSGGHEQFF.

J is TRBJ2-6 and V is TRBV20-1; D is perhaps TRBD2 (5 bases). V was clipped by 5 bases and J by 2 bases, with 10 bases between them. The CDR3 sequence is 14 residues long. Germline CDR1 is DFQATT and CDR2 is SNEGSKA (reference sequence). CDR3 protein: CSASDFAGANVLTF. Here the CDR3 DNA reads TGCAGTGCTTCGGACTTTGCTGGGGCCAACGTCCTGACTTTC.

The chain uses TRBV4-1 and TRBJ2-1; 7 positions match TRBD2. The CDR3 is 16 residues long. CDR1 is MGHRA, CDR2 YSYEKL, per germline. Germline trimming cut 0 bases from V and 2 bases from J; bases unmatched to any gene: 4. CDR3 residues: CASSQDERGPYNEQFF. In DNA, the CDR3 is TGCGCCAGCAGCCAAGATGAGCGGGGCCCCTACAATGAGCAGTTCTTC.

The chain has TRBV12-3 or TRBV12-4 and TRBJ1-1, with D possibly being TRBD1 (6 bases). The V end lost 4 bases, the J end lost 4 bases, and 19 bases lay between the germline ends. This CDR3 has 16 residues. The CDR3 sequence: CASSYVPGGGSTEAFF. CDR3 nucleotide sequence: TGTGCCAGCAGTTACGTGCCCGGGGGCGGATCCACTGAAGCTTTCTTT.

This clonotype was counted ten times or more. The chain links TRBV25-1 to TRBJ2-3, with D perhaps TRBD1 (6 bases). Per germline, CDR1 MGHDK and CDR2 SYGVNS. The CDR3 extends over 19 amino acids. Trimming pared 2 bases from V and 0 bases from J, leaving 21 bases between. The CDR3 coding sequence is TGTGCCAGCAGTGAAGAATTTACCGGGACACCTGTTAGCACAGATACGCAGTATTTT. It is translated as CASSEEFTGTPVSTDTQYF. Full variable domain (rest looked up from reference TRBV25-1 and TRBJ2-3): EADIYQTPRYLVIGTGKKITLECSQTMGHDKMYWYQQDPGMELHLIHYSYGVNSTEKGDLSSESTVSRIRTEHFPLTLESARPSHTSQYLCASSEEFTGTPVSTDTQYFGPGTRLTVL.

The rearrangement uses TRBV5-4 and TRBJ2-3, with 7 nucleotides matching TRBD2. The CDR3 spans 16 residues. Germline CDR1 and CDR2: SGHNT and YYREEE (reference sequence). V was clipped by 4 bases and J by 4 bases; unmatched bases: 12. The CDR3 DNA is TGTGCCAGCAGCCCCGGGACCGTGGGAGGGGCAGATACGCAGTATTTT. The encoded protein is CASSPGTVGGADTQYF.

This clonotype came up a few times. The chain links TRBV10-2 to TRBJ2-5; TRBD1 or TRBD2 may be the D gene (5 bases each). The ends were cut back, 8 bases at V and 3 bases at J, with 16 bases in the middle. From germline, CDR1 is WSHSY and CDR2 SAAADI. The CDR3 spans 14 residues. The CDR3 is CASRRRGVEETQYF. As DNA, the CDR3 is TGCGCCAGCCGGCGTCGAGGGGTGGAAGAGACCCAGTACTTC.

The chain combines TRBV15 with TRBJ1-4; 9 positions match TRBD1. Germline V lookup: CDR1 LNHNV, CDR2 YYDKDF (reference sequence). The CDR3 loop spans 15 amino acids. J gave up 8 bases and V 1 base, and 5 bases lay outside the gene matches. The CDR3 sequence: CATSRVDRGFEKLFF. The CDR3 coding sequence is TGTGCCACCAGCAGAGTTGACAGGGGGTTCGAAAAACTGTTTTTT.

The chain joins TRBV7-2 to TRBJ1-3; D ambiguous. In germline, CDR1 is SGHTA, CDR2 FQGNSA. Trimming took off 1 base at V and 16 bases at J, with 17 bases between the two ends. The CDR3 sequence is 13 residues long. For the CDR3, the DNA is TGTGCCAGCAGCTTAGACCAGCAAGGTCTGCTCTATTTT. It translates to CASSLDQQGLLYF.

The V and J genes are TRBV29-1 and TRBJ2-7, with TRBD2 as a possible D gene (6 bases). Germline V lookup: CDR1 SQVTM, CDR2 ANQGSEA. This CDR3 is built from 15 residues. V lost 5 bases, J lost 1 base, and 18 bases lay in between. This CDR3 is CSVSGSGTPSYEQYV. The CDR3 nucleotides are TGCAGCGTTTCTGGTTCAGGGACTCCATCCTACGAGCAGTACGTC.

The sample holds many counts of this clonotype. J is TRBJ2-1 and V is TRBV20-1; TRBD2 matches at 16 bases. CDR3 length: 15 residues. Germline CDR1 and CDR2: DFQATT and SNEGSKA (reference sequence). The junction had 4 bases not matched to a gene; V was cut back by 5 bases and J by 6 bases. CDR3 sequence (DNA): TGCAGTGCTGGGACTAGCGGGGGGGCCGGCAATGAGCAGTTCTTC. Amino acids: CSAGTSGGAGNEQFF.

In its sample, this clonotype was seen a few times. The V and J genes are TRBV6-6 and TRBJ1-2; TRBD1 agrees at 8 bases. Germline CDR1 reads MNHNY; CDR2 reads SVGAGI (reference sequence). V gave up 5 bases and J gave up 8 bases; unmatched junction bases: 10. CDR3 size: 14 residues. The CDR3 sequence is CASSLRTGLEGYTF. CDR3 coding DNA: TGTGCCAGCAGTCTACGGACAGGGCTGGAAGGCTACACCTTC.

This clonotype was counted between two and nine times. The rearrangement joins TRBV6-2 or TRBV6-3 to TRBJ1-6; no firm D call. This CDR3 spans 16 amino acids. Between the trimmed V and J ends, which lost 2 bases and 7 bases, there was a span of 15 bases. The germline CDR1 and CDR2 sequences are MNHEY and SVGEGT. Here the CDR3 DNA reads TGTGCCAGCAGTTACCACGAACGGACTGAGAATTCACCCCTCCACTTT. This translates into CASSYHERTENSPLHF.

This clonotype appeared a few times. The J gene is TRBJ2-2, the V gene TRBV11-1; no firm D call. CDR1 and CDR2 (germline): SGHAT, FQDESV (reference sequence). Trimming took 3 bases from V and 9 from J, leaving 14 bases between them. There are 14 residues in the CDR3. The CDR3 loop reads CASSLSFRQRELFF. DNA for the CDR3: TGTGCCAGCAGCTTGTCTTTCCGGCAGAGGGAGCTGTTTTTT.

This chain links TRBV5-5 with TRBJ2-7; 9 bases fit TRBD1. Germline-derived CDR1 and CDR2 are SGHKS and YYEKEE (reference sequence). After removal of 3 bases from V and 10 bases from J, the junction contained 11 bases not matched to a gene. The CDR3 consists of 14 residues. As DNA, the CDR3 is TGTGCCAGCAGCTATCCCGGGACAGGGCGGGGACAGTACGTC. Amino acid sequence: CASSYPGTGRGQYV.

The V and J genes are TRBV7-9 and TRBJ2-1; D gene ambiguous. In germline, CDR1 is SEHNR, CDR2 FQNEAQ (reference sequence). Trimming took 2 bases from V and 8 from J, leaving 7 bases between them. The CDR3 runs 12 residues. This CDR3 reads CASSLLIDEQFF. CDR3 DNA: TGTGCCAGCAGCTTACTGATTGATGAGCAGTTCTTC.

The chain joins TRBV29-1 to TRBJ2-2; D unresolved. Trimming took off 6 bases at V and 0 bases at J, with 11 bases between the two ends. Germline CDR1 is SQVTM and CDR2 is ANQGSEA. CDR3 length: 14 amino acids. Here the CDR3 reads CSVSAPTNTGELFF. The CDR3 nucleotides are TGCAGCGTCTCAGCGCCGACGAACACCGGGGAGCTGTTTTTT.

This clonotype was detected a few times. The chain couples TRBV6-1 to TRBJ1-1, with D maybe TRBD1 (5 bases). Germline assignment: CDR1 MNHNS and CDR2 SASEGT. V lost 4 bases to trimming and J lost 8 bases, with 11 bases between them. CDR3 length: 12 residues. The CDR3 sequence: CASSVTDYEAFF. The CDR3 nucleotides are TGTGCCAGCAGTGTGACAGACTACGAAGCTTTCTTT.

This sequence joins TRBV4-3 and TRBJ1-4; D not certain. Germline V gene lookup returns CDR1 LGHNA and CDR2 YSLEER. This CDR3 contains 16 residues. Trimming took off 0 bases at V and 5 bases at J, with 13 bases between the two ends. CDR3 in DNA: TGCGCCAGCAGCCAAGATCTAGACCCAAAGAATGAAAAACTGTTTTTT. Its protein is CASSQDLDPKNEKLFF.

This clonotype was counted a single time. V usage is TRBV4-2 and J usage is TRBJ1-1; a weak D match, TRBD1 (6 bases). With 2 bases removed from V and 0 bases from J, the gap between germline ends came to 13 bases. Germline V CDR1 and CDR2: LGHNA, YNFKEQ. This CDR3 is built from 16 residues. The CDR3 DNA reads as TGTGCCAGCAGCCAACTCGGACAGATGATGAACACTGAAGCTTTCTTT. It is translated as CASSQLGQMMNTEAFF.

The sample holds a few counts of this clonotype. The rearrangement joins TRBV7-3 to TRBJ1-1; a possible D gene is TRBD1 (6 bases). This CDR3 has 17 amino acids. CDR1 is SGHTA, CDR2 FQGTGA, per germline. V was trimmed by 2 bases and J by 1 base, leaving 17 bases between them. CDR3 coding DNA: TGTGCCAGCAGCTTATCCGGGACGGGGGCCTGGAACACTGAAGCTTTCTTT. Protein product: CASSLSGTGAWNTEAFF. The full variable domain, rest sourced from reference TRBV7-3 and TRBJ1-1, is GAGVSQTPSNKVTEKGKYVELRCDPISGHTALYWYRQSLGQGPEFLIYFQGTGAADDSGLPNDRFFAVRPEGSVSTLKIQRTERGDSAVYLCASSLSGTGAWNTEAFFGQGTRLTVV.

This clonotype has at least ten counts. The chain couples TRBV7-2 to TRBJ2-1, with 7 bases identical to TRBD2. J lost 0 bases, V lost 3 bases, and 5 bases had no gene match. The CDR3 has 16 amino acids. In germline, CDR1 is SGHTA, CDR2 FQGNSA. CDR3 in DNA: TGTGCCAGCAGCTTGGGCGGGGGTGGCTCCTACAATGAGCAGTTCTTC. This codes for CASSLGGGGSYNEQFF.